This TCR beta chain derives from a study of OX40 agonist ivuxolimab in advanced cancers. Study as a whole: Intravenous ivuxolimab was administered to patients every 2 weeks at 0.01 to 10 mg/kg. Overall study results and limits: Clonal expansion in partial responders at 0.1-3.0 mg/kg ranked among the lowest. Both blood CD4+ and CD8+ T cells showed clonal growth by week 6 at 0.1 to 3.0 mg/kg. What antigens the expanded peripheral T cells recognized was never established.

The CDR3 totals 13 residues. The trim removed 6 bases at V and 5 bases at J, leaving 6 bases unmatched. CDR1 is ENHRY and CDR2 is SYGVKD in the germline V gene. Libraries were prepared by immunoSEQ multiplex PCR; TCRdb keeps only in-frame clonotypes and omits some of them. The table includes 80,000 to 100,000 clones, around 90% detected once. Notes on this clone: Its matching antigen is unknown.

Material: CD4+ or CD8+ T cells sorted from blood, obtained in a trial of the OX40 agonist ivuxolimab. The chain is built from TRBV10-3 and TRBJ2-5; 7 nucleotides agree with TRBD2. This clonotype was sampled from an adult with an advanced solid tumor such as melanoma, head and neck, liver or kidney cancer. The CDR3 nucleotides are TGTGCCATCAGAGAAACTAGCGTGGAGACCCAGTACTTC. This codes for CAIRETSVETQYF.